These 7 T cell receptor beta chains were sequenced from one sample in a study of T-cell memory formation after mild COVID-19. TCRdb called the 5' RACE reads again in MiXCR, with one record for every CDR3 protein. In the table there are around 340,000 distinct CDR3 sequences, around 14% of which are singletons. Sample: PBMCs or a T cell subset sorted from them (not recorded which). The receptor set was obtained from a man younger than 35 who had mild COVID-19 (a few samples of this study predate the infection). Cell type and time point are not known.

This clonotype was seen more than once but under ten times. The CDR3 nucleotides are TGTGCCAGCTCACCTGCCGGGGATAGCGGGGGCCCTGACCCCACAGATACGCAGTATTTT. Translation: CASSPAGDSGGPDPTDTQYF. This chain uses TRBV18 with TRBJ2-3; 9 nucleotides agree with TRBD2. Germline V gene lookup returns CDR1 KGHSH and CDR2 LQKENI. J was trimmed by 2 bases and V by 3 bases; bases with no gene match: 18. CDR3 length equals 20 residues. The whole variable domain, filled in from reference TRBV18 and TRBJ2-3, reads NAGVMQNPRHLVRRRGQEARLRCSPMKGHSHVYWYRQLPEEGLKFMVYLQKENIIDESGMPKERFSAEFPKEGPSILRIQQVVRGDSAAYFCASSPAGDSGGPDPTDTQYFGPGTRLTVL.

This clonotype was seen ten or more times. V usage is TRBV9 and J usage is TRBJ2-3; possible D gene TRBD2, 6 bases. The CDR3 runs 12 residues. Germline V CDR1 and CDR2: SGDLS, YYNGEE. Trimming shortened V by 3 bases and J by 6 bases, and 8 bases separated the two germline ends. Here the CDR3 reads CASSEGGDTQYF. The CDR3 coding sequence is TGTGCCAGCAGCGAAGGAGGGGATACGCAGTATTTT.

This clonotype was seen ten or more times. The CDR3 region has the DNA TGTGCCAGCAGCGGGAAAGGGACAGCCTACTCCTACAATGAGCAGTTCTTC. As protein: CASSGKGTAYSYNEQFF. The chain combines TRBV7-9 with TRBJ2-1, with 7 bases aligning to TRBD1. The CDR3 is 17 residues long. Per germline, CDR1 SEHNR and CDR2 FQNEAQ (reference sequence). The junction had 10 bases not matched to a gene; V was cut back by 5 bases and J by 0 bases.

The chain combines TRBV9 with TRBJ2-1; TRBD1 agrees at 10 bases. From germline, CDR1 is SGDLS and CDR2 YYNGEE. V was clipped by 4 bases and J by 3 bases; unmatched bases: 16. This CDR3 comprises 19 residues. CDR3 bases: TGTGCCAGCAGCCCAATAGGGGGTCTCCGGGACAGGGGCTACAATGAGCAGTTCTTC. Protein product: CASSPIGGLRDRGYNEQFF.

This clonotype was detected only a few times. The chain uses TRBV12-3 or TRBV12-4 and TRBJ1-5; 7 bases align to TRBD1. The V gene end was trimmed by 5 bases and the J gene end by 0 bases; junction bases not matched to a gene: 4. The CDR3 loop spans 15 amino acids. CDR3 sequence: CASSRQGNSNQPQHF. In DNA, the CDR3 is TGTGCCAGCAGTCGACAGGGAAATAGCAATCAGCCCCAGCATTTT.

This sequence joins TRBV7-2 and TRBJ1-5; 10 bases map to TRBD1. J gave up 7 bases and V 6 bases, and 6 bases lay outside the gene matches. CDR3 length: 14 amino acids. CDR1 is SGHTA, CDR2 FQGNSA, per germline. The CDR3 DNA reads as TGTGCCAGCAGTCTGGCGGGACAGGGGCAGCCCCAGCATTTT. Its protein product is CASSLAGQGQPQHF.

The gene calls are TRBV5-4 and TRBJ2-1, with TRBD2 matching over 9 bases. Germline assignment: CDR1 SGHNT and CDR2 YYREEE (reference sequence). This CDR3 contains 15 residues. J gave up 5 bases and V 2 bases, and 5 bases lay outside the gene matches. CDR3: CASSFRLAVNNEQFF. In DNA, the CDR3 is TGTGCCAGCAGCTTCCGACTAGCGGTTAACAATGAGCAGTTCTTC.